Sequencing of this T cell receptor beta chain was carried out in a study of T cells in pancreatic ductal adenocarcinoma. Study results and caveats: Tumor and blood clonality did not differ significantly, about 0.1 versus 0.07. Compared with tumor, blood showed more total productive templates and roughly 8-fold more clonotypes.

About this clone: Its antigen is not identified.

Trimming took 5 bases from V and 1 from J, leaving 14 bases between them. The CDR3 is 15 residues long. Germline V CDR1 and CDR2: LNHDA, SQIVND (reference sequence). Libraries were prepared by immunoSEQ multiplex PCR; TCRdb keeps only in-frame clonotypes and omits some of them. The data contain 25,000 to 35,000 clones, just over 90% of them singletons. Surgery without prior neoadjuvant therapy was the treatment of the selected pancreatic ductal adenocarcinoma patients. The specimen sequenced was PBMCs. This sequence was found in a human donor with pancreatic ductal adenocarcinoma. The chain uses TRBV19 and TRBJ1-1; the D gene is possibly TRBD1 (5 bases). CDR3 residues: CASSRQGRGNTEAFF. The CDR3, as DNA: TGTGCCAGTAGTCGGCAGGGCCGCGGGAACACTGAAGCTTTCTTT.